This TCR beta chain is drawn from a study of cytomegalovirus exposure and HLA in healthy donors. J was trimmed by 0 bases and V by 6 bases; bases with no gene match: 11. The CDR3 spans 16 residues. Germline assignment: CDR1 LGHNT and CDR2 FRNRAP. The PCR was carried out with 60 Vbeta primers and 13 Jbeta primers. Here immunoSEQ multiplex PCR was the method, and the copy in TCRdb shows in-frame clones only, minus some. The sample includes 150,000 to 200,000 clones, 80% to 85% of them seen just once. On this clone: Its target is unknown.

Study observations and caveats: In a later analysis, across HLA loci, associated TCR counts were highest for DRB1, lowest for HLA-C.

The chain combines TRBV12-5 with TRBJ2-7; 7 nucleotides line up with TRBD1. Sequenced: PBMCs. The sequence derives from a young man in good health and CMV-seronegative. This chain's CDR3 is CASGLPIRDSSYEQYF. CDR3 coding DNA: TGTGCTAGTGGACTCCCGATACGGGACAGCTCCTACGAGCAGTACTTC.